Shown below are 12 T cell receptor beta chains from a single sample sequenced in a study of T cells in Graves' hyperthyroidism and ophthalmopathy. Regions amplified from RNA transcripts were the TCR beta CDR3 regions. An initial round of RT-PCR targeting the TCR CDR3 relied on the HTBI primer set. TCRdb analysed the multiplex PCR reads with MiXCR anew, one entry per CDR3 protein. Counted here are under 400,000 distinct CDR3 sequences, roughly 15% occurring once; the ten biggest clones make up under 25%. Sequencing was done on a sample of blood. These receptors all stem from a woman aged 60 to 75 with Graves' ophthalmopathy.

This clonotype was detected many times. The rearrangement joins TRBV5-5 to TRBJ2-1, with 10 bases identical to TRBD1. Germline-derived CDR1 and CDR2 are SGHKS and YYEKEE (reference sequence). The J segment lost 3 bases and the V segment lost 3 bases, leaving 6 bases of the junction unmatched. CDR3 length equals 16 residues. Here the CDR3 reads CASSSTTGGGYNEQFF. The CDR3 DNA is TGTGCCAGCAGCTCAACGACAGGGGGCGGCTACAATGAGCAGTTCTTC.

This clonotype was seen at least ten times. The V call is TRBV5-1, the J call TRBJ2-3; D is unresolved. The germline V gene has CDR1 SGHRS and CDR2 YFSETQ. This CDR3 spans 12 amino acids. The V gene lost 2 bases and the J gene lost 4 bases, with 5 bases spanning the gap. The CDR3 protein is CASSLPADTQYF. The CDR3 nucleotides read TGCGCCAGCAGCTTACCGGCAGATACGCAGTATTTT.

A few counts support this clonotype. This chain joins TRBV7-2 and TRBJ2-1; 11 bases are a match to TRBD2. This CDR3 has 15 residues. Germline lookup yields CDR1 SGHTA and CDR2 FQGNSA. The V segment lost 7 bases and the J segment 5 bases; nucleotides outside the gene matches: 7. For the CDR3, the DNA is TGTGCCAGCAACCTAGCGGGAGGCGGGAACAATGAGCAGTTCTTC. Translated, it gives CASNLAGGGNNEQFF. The full variable domain, in which reference TRBV7-2 and TRBJ2-1 provide the parts outside the CDR3, is GAGVSQSPSNKVTEKGKDVELRCDPISGHTALYWYRQSLGQGLEFLIYFQGNSAPDKSGLPSDRFSAERTGGSVSTLTIQRTQQEDSAVYLCASNLAGGGNNEQFFGPGTRLTVL.

This clonotype was recorded at least ten times. The V call is TRBV7-3, the J call TRBJ2-7; 11 bases match TRBD1. Trimming removed 0 bases from V and 6 bases from J; junction bases left unmatched: 7. The length of the CDR3 is 16 residues. The V gene's germline CDR1 is SGHTA and CDR2 FQGTGA. Written as DNA, the CDR3 is TGTGCCAGCAGCTTAACCGGGACAGGGGGTCATAGCGAGCAGTACTTC. Translated: CASSLTGTGGHSEQYF. Using reference TRBV7-3 and TRBJ2-7 for the parts outside the CDR3, the full variable domain is GAGVSQTPSNKVTEKGKYVELRCDPISGHTALYWYRQSLGQGPEFLIYFQGTGAADDSGLPNDRFFAVRPEGSVSTLKIQRTERGDSAVYLCASSLTGTGGHSEQYFGPGTRLTVT.

In this sample, this clonotype turned up a few times. The chain recombines TRBV28 with TRBJ2-2; D is tentatively TRBD1 or TRBD2 (6 bases each). The CDR3 has 19 amino acids. Trimming removed 5 bases at V and 0 bases at J, with 22 bases between. CDR1 and CDR2 from the germline V gene are MDHEN and SYDVKM. In DNA form, the CDR3 reads TGTGCCAGCAGTCGGGACATCCGGGACTTCACGGCGAACACCGGGGAGCTGTTTTTT. Amino acid sequence: CASSRDIRDFTANTGELFF.

The rearrangement joins TRBV14 to TRBJ2-7; D is unclear. CDR3 length: 14 amino acids. Per the germline V gene, CDR1 is SGHDN and CDR2 is FVKESK. Trimming pared 1 base from V and 5 bases from J, leaving 12 bases between. The DNA for the CDR3 is TGTGCCAGCAGCCAAGGACTGGAAGCCCACGAGCAGTACTTC. Encoded protein: CASSQGLEAHEQYF.

The chain recombines TRBV7-8 with TRBJ2-2; TRBD2 matches 8 bases. CDR1 SGHVS and CDR2 FQNEAQ come from the germline V gene. The CDR3 covers 18 residues. Losses at the gene ends were 3 bases for V and 6 bases for J; bases not matched to a gene: 15. CDR3 in amino acids: CASSFADYSGIGAGELFF. Written as DNA, the CDR3 is TGTGCCAGCAGCTTCGCGGATTATAGCGGGATAGGGGCCGGGGAGCTGTTTTTT.

Ten or more counts support this clonotype. This chain joins TRBV2 and TRBJ2-3; weak D call: TRBD1 (5 bases). The ends were cut back, 5 bases at V and 8 bases at J, with 23 bases in the middle. Germline V CDR1 and CDR2: SNHLY, FYNNEI. This CDR3 spans 16 amino acids. The CDR3 DNA sequence: TGTGCCAGCAGTATTCGGCAGGGCCTCCCACACGTTACGCAGTATTTT. Translated, it gives CASSIRQGLPHVTQYF. Complete variable domain (other parts from reference TRBV2 and TRBJ2-3): EPEVTQTPSHQVTQMGQEVILRCVPISNHLYFYWYRQILGQKVEFLVSFYNNEISEKSEIFDDQFSVERPDGSNFTLKIRSTKLEDSAMYFCASSIRQGLPHVTQYFGPGTRLTVL.

The chain recombines TRBV7-9 with TRBJ2-3; D could derive from TRBD1 or TRBD2 (5 bases each). Trimming removed 0 bases at V and 0 bases at J, with 10 bases between. CDR1 is SEHNR and CDR2 is FQNEAQ in the germline V gene (reference sequence). The CDR3 length is 16 residues. The DNA of the CDR3 is TGTGCCAGCAGCTTAGCAGGGACGACTAGCACAGATACGCAGTATTTT. Its protein is CASSLAGTTSTDTQYF.

V and J are TRBV12-3 or TRBV12-4 and TRBJ2-2; no clear D. V was shortened by 6 bases and J by 6 bases, with 8 bases between the two germline ends. This CDR3 spans 12 amino acids. Written as DNA, the CDR3 is TGTGCCAGCAGACGAATCTCCGGGGAGCTGTTTTTT. As protein: CASRRISGELFF.

This rearrangement joins TRBV27 to TRBJ2-5; D gene unclear. Trimming shortened V by 7 bases and J by 1 base, and 7 bases separated the two germline ends. CDR3 length equals 12 residues. From germline, CDR1 is MNHEY and CDR2 SMNVEV (reference sequence). As DNA, the CDR3 is TGTGCCAGCATACCATGCCAAGAGACCCAGTACTTC. It is translated as CASIPCQETQYF.

This clonotype has at least ten counts. The chain joins TRBV5-1 to TRBJ2-5, with 12 positions matching TRBD1. Losses at the gene ends were 0 bases for V and 5 bases for J; bases not matched to a gene: 5. Looked up from germline, CDR1 is SGHRS and CDR2 is YFSETQ. This CDR3 spans 16 amino acids. CDR3 sequence (DNA): TGCGCCAGCAGCTTGGCCGGGACAGGGGGCATGGAGACCCAGTACTTC. Translation: CASSLAGTGGMETQYF.